The following is a T cell receptor (beta chain) sequence with its context. Its target is not known. The sample comes from a study of T cells in localized non-small cell lung cancer. The study's findings and limits: Adjacent uninvolved lung had the highest clonality, suggesting focused antigen responses. Longer overall survival was linked to higher blood T cell density. Among the top 100 tumor clones, a median around 60 appeared in adjacent lung. Heterogeneity stays possible, as sequencing covered only one tumor region.

Libraries were prepared by immunoSEQ multiplex PCR; TCRdb keeps only in-frame clonotypes and omits some of them. Of 45,000 to 70,000 clones listed, just over 85% are singletons. The CDR3 totals 15 residues. Trimming took 3 bases from V and 9 from J; bases not matched to a gene: 10. Germline values: CDR1 GTSNPN, CDR2 SVGIG (reference sequence). Here the sequenced sample was peripheral blood, taken before any cancer treatment. This sequence originates from a woman aged 40-75 years with stage I lung adenocarcinoma. The V and J genes are TRBV30 and TRBJ1-6; 8 bases agree with TRBD1. The DNA for the CDR3 is TGTGCCTGGAGCCCCGACGGACAGGGAGGTTCACCCCTCCACTTT. It translates to CAWSPDGQGGSPLHF.